The 3 T cell receptor beta chains presented below share a single source sample, sequenced in a study of OX40 agonist ivuxolimab in advanced cancers. The repertoire was sequenced with immunoSEQ multiplex PCR; TCRdb's copy has only in-frame clones and lacks some. The repertoire includes approximately 54,000 clones, around nine tenths of them detected once, and roughly 3.5% sits in the top ten. Source: CD4+ or CD8+ T cells sorted from blood, taken in a trial of the OX40 agonist ivuxolimab. The origin of the receptors is an adult with an advanced solid tumor such as melanoma, head and neck, liver or kidney cancer.

Remarks on this clone: At one boundary the junction diverges from the germline segment, which might be a read error. The chain couples TRBV4-2 to TRBJ1-1; 8 bases line up with TRBD1. The CDR3 loop spans 15 amino acids. The germline CDR1 and CDR2 sequences are LGHNA and YNFKEQ. The CDR3 DNA follows: TGTGCCAGCGGCCAACAGGGACAGGCGAACACTGAAGCTTTCTTT. The encoded protein is CASGQQGQANTEAFF.

V and J are TRBV27 and TRBJ2-1, with TRBD1 matching 8 bases. Germline V gene sequence: CDR1 MNHEY, CDR2 SMNVEV (reference sequence). V lost 1 base to trimming and J lost 8 bases; unmatched junction nucleotides: 10. The CDR3 totals 16 residues. In DNA, the CDR3 is TGTGCCAGCAGTTTATTGCCAGGGGGCTCCGACGATGAGCAGTTCTTC. As protein: CASSLLPGGSDDEQFF.

The chain joins TRBV6-5 to TRBJ1-1, with unresolved D. Looked up from germline, CDR1 is MNHEY and CDR2 is SVGAGI. V was trimmed by 0 bases and J by 1 base, leaving 9 bases between them. This CDR3 is 15 amino acids long. The CDR3 region is CASSYSRLRNTEAFF. CDR3 in DNA: TGTGCCAGCAGTTACTCGAGGTTGCGGAACACTGAAGCTTTCTTT.